This entry lists 26 T cell receptor beta chains sequenced from one sample in a study of T-cell reconstitution after alpha-beta-depleted transplantation in children. This sample's TCRbeta library carried unique molecular identifier barcodes. One entry per CDR3 protein, called by TCRdb with MiXCR from the PCR reads. The data show 900,000 or so distinct CDR3 sequences, under 20% seen once. Source: PBMCs, mostly from graft donor cells, taken 360 days after TCRalphabeta/CD19-depleted stem cell transplant. The receptors derive from a male patient aged 5 to 17 who had a stem cell transplant for acute lymphoblastic leukemia, so the T cells may come from the graft donor.

The V gene is TRBV7-8, the J gene TRBJ2-2; the D gene is possibly TRBD2 (6 bases). The CDR3 sequence is 15 residues long. V gave up 3 bases and J gave up 5 bases, with 13 bases separating them. CDR1 and CDR2 (germline): SGHVS, FQNEAQ. CDR3 DNA sequence: TGTGCCAGCAGCTTCTCCGGGACTGAGACCGGGGAGCTGTTTTTT. Protein product: CASSFSGTETGELFF.

This clonotype has just a few counts. This chain uses TRBV9 with TRBJ2-2; TRBD1 or TRBD2 may be the D gene (6 bases each). V lost 2 bases to trimming and J lost 5 bases, with 19 bases between them. This CDR3 region has 17 residues. The germline gives CDR1 SGDLS, CDR2 YYNGEE. The CDR3 sequence: CASSVEGITQGTGELFF. The CDR3 nucleotides read TGTGCCAGCAGCGTGGAGGGAATAACCCAGGGGACCGGGGAGCTGTTTTTT.

Only a few counts were recorded for this clonotype. This chain links TRBV27 with TRBJ2-7, with unresolved D. Germline V gives CDR1 MNHEY, CDR2 SMNVEV (reference sequence). Deletions cut 3 bases from V and 2 bases from J, with 8 bases between. The CDR3 is 13 amino acids. In DNA, the CDR3 is TGTGCCAGCAGTTTCTCCTCCCCCTACGAGCAGTACTTC. Translated: CASSFSSPYEQYF.

The genes are TRBV7-6 and TRBJ1-1, with no clear D. Between the trimmed V and J ends, which lost 5 bases and 4 bases, there was a span of 14 bases. CDR3 length: 14 amino acids. Germline lookup yields CDR1 SGHVS and CDR2 FNYEAQ. The DNA for the CDR3 is TGTGCCAGCAGCACCCTGGGATGGAGCACTGAAGCTTTCTTT. Translated, it gives CASSTLGWSTEAFF.

Regarding this clonotype: This may arise from a read error, as a much more abundant clone is one base away. This sequence joins TRBV5-1 and TRBJ2-1; D call uncertain. CDR1 is SGHRS and CDR2 is YFSETQ in the germline V gene. The CDR3 extends over 16 amino acids. Trimming left V 8 bases short and J 2 bases short, with 20 bases between. The CDR3 region has the DNA TGCGCCAGAAGCCCGAGCCGGGTAGGGCCCTACAATGAGCAGTTCTTC. This codes for CARSPSRVGPYNEQFF.

This clonotype was observed a few times. V usage is TRBV12-5 and J usage is TRBJ2-1; 9 nucleotides line up with TRBD2. Trimming took 5 bases from V and 5 from J; bases not matched to a gene: 10. This CDR3 contains 16 residues. Germline values: CDR1 LGHNT, CDR2 FRNRAP. CDR3 nucleotide sequence: TGTGCTAGTGGTCCGCCCCTAGCGGGATGGGACAATGAGCAGTTCTTC. It is translated as CASGPPLAGWDNEQFF.

Many counts were recorded for this clonotype. The chain has TRBV5-1 and TRBJ2-2, with D possibly matching TRBD1 (5 bases). Looked up from germline, CDR1 is SGHRS and CDR2 is YFSETQ. The germline V and J ends were trimmed by 3 bases and 2 bases, with 11 bases remaining between them. There are 15 residues in the CDR3. In DNA form, the CDR3 reads TGCGCCAGCAGCTGGGGCCGGGCCAACACCGGGGAGCTGTTTTTT. This translates into CASSWGRANTGELFF.

The gene calls are TRBV29-1 and TRBJ2-7, with a possible D match to TRBD1 (5 bases). The CDR3 runs to 12 residues. Germline loops: CDR1 SQVTM, CDR2 ANQGSEA. V was clipped by 6 bases and J by 0 bases, with 9 bases between them. CDR3 residues: CSVRTHSYEQYF. CDR3 bases: TGCAGCGTCCGGACACACTCCTACGAGCAGTACTTC.

This rearrangement joins TRBV25-1 to TRBJ2-5; perhaps TRBD2 as D (5 bases). The CDR3 has 14 residues. Germline V lookup: CDR1 MGHDK, CDR2 SYGVNS. V lost 0 bases to trimming and J lost 7 bases, with 12 bases between them. The CDR3 DNA follows: TGTGCCAGCAGTGAATATTTGACTACGGGGACCCAGTACTTC. Amino acid sequence: CASSEYLTTGTQYF. The full variable domain, completed using reference TRBV25-1 and TRBJ2-5, is EADIYQTPRYLVIGTGKKITLECSQTMGHDKMYWYQQDPGMELHLIHYSYGVNSTEKGDLSSESTVSRIRTEHFPLTLESARPSHTSQYLCASSEYLTTGTQYFGPGTRLLVL.

This chain uses TRBV20-1 with TRBJ2-1; no definite D call. With 5 bases removed from V and 0 bases from J, the gap between germline ends came to 5 bases. This CDR3 spans 12 amino acids. The germline CDR1 and CDR2 sequences are DFQATT and SNEGSKA (reference sequence). CDR3 coding DNA: TGCAGTGCTGGGAACTCCTACAATGAGCAGTTCTTC. This codes for CSAGNSYNEQFF.

This clonotype was detected a few times. The rearrangement links TRBV4-1 to TRBJ2-1; no clear D gene. Trimming shortened V by 1 base and J by 0 bases, and 10 bases separated the two germline ends. Germline V CDR1 and CDR2: MGHRA, YSYEKL. The CDR3 loop spans 16 amino acids. The CDR3 loop reads CASSQVWRVSYNEQFF. CDR3 nucleotide sequence: TGCGCCAGCAGCCAAGTGTGGAGAGTCTCCTACAATGAGCAGTTCTTC.

This clonotype was recorded many times. The chain is built from TRBV29-1 and TRBJ2-2; 8 bases align to TRBD2. Per germline, CDR1 SQVTM and CDR2 ANQGSEA. This CDR3 has 13 residues. Losses at the gene ends were 7 bases for V and 7 bases for J; bases not matched to a gene: 8. The CDR3, as DNA: TGCAGCGGTTCGGGACTAGGGAGCGGGGAGCTGTTTTTT. It codes for CSGSGLGSGELFF.

This clonotype was counted only a few times. The J gene is TRBJ2-7, the V gene TRBV20-1; the D gene is possibly TRBD1 (6 bases). Trimming left V 7 bases short and J 1 base short, with 11 bases between. The CDR3 has 12 residues. CDR1 and CDR2 from the germline V gene are DFQATT and SNEGSKA (reference sequence). CDR3 nucleotide sequence: TGCAGTGGAAGCAGGGGATCCTACGAGCAGTACTTC. It encodes CSGSRGSYEQYF.

The V and J genes are TRBV10-3 and TRBJ1-6; D uncertain. The CDR3 is 13 amino acids. From germline, CDR1 is ENHRY and CDR2 SYGVKD. Trimming stripped 2 bases from V and 14 bases from J, with 13 bases between. The CDR3 is CAISEGGSFTLHF. For the CDR3, the DNA is TGTGCCATCAGTGAGGGCGGATCTTTCACCCTCCACTTT.

The V and J genes are TRBV29-1 and TRBJ2-2; 8 nucleotides line up with TRBD2. CDR1 is SQVTM, CDR2 ANQGSEA, per germline. The CDR3 spans 14 residues. J gave up 0 bases and V 6 bases, and 3 bases lay outside the gene matches. The CDR3, as DNA: TGCAGCGTGCGCGGGAGGCCGAACACCGGGGAGCTGTTTTTT. Protein sequence: CSVRGRPNTGELFF.

The chain recombines TRBV2 with TRBJ2-7; D remains ambiguous. The V end was cut by 4 bases, the J end by 3 bases, with 13 bases between. The germline gives CDR1 SNHLY, CDR2 FYNNEI. The CDR3 runs 14 residues. DNA of the CDR3: TGTGCCAGCAGTGTGGAGAAGGGTGGCTACGAGCAGTACTTC. It translates to CASSVEKGGYEQYF.

This clonotype appeared many times. Written as DNA, the CDR3 is TGTGCCAGCAGTCTAAACCGGGAGACTGAAGCTTTCTTT. Protein product: CASSLNRETEAFF. The J gene is TRBJ1-1, the V gene TRBV12-3 or TRBV12-4, with D uncertain. The V and J ends lost 5 bases and 5 bases respectively, with 12 bases between them. The CDR3 is 13 amino acids.

Many counts were recorded for this clonotype. The chain combines TRBV5-6 with TRBJ2-1; D is unresolved. This CDR3 has 11 amino acids. Germline V gives CDR1 SGHDT, CDR2 YYEEEE. Trimming shortened V by 2 bases and J by 7 bases, and 4 bases separated the two germline ends. The CDR3 bases are TGTGCCAGCAGCTTCCTTAATGAGCAGTTCTTC. Amino acids: CASSFLNEQFF.

The chain couples TRBV7-9 to TRBJ2-2, with a possible D match to TRBD1 (5 bases). CDR1 is SEHNR, CDR2 FQNEAQ, per germline (reference sequence). With 0 bases removed from V and 5 bases from J, the gap between germline ends came to 16 bases. CDR3 size: 17 residues. The CDR3 loop is CASSLAVAGFVTGELFF. The CDR3 nucleotides read TGTGCCAGCAGCTTAGCGGTGGCAGGGTTTGTTACCGGGGAGCTGTTTTTT.

The CDR3 sequence is CASSLGRGEFRPDTQYF. Written as DNA, the CDR3 is TGTGCCAGCAGTTTGGGGCGCGGGGAGTTCAGACCAGATACGCAGTATTTT. This chain links TRBV12-3 or TRBV12-4 with TRBJ2-3, with D possibly matching TRBD2 (6 bases). V lost 3 bases to trimming and J lost 4 bases, with 20 bases between them. The CDR3 covers 17 residues.

This clonotype was seen more than once but under ten times. The gene calls are TRBV24-1 and TRBJ2-2; TRBD2 aligns across 14 bases. The CDR3 consists of 15 residues. The V segment lost 9 bases and the J segment 7 bases; nucleotides outside the gene matches: 6. Germline V gene data show CDR1 as KGHDR and CDR2 as SFDVKD. CDR3 nucleotides: TGTGCCACCCGGGGGACTAGCGGGAGTATCGGGGAGCTGTTTTTT. It codes for CATRGTSGSIGELFF.

This clonotype came up a few times. The chain joins TRBV29-1 to TRBJ2-2, with no clear D. V lost 3 bases, J lost 13 bases, and 12 bases lay in between. CDR3 length equals 11 residues. Germline loops: CDR1 SQVTM, CDR2 ANQGSEA. As DNA, the CDR3 is TGCAGCGTTGAGGTGCAAGGAAGGCTGTTTTTT. Translated, it gives CSVEVQGRLFF.

The chain is built from TRBV4-1 and TRBJ2-1, with D perhaps TRBD2 (5 bases). CDR1 is MGHRA and CDR2 is YSYEKL in the germline V gene. Between the trimmed V and J ends, which lost 3 bases and 4 bases, there was a span of 13 bases. There are 15 residues in the CDR3. Written as DNA, the CDR3 is TGCGCCAGCAGCCATTCGGACTTGGGTTACAATGAGCAGTTCTTC. It is translated as CASSHSDLGYNEQFF.

Ten or more counts support this clonotype. The rearrangement uses TRBV6-1 and TRBJ1-2, with D possibly matching TRBD1 (5 bases). Trimming removed 7 bases from V and 0 bases from J, with 9 bases in between. CDR3 length: 13 residues. CDR1 is MNHNS and CDR2 is SASEGT in the germline V gene. The CDR3 nucleotides read TGTGCCAGCAACGACAGAGCTAACTATGGCTACACCTTC. Protein sequence: CASNDRANYGYTF.

The chain links TRBV7-6 to TRBJ2-5, with 12 bases aligning to TRBD1. CDR3 size: 17 residues. CDR1 and CDR2 from the germline V gene are SGHVS and FNYEAQ. J lost 5 bases, V lost 0 bases, and 7 bases had no gene match. The CDR3 protein is CASSLARRDRGRETQYF. In nucleotides, the CDR3 is TGTGCCAGCAGCTTAGCGCGTAGGGACAGGGGGCGGGAGACCCAGTACTTC.

This clonotype occurred many times. The chain links TRBV7-9 to TRBJ2-1; the D is unclear. This CDR3 spans 16 amino acids. From germline, CDR1 is SEHNR and CDR2 FQNEAQ (reference sequence). Between the trimmed V and J ends, which lost 5 bases and 0 bases, there was a span of 14 bases. The CDR3 bases are TGTGCCAGCAGCCCCCAGATGCGGTCCTCCTACAATGAGCAGTTCTTC. Protein product: CASSPQMRSSYNEQFF. Filled out from reference TRBV7-9 and TRBJ2-1, the complete variable domain reads DTGVSQNPRHKITKRGQNVTFRCDPISEHNRLYWYRQTLGQGPEFLTYFQNEAQLEKSRLLSDRFSAERPKGSFSTLEIQRTEQGDSAMYLCASSPQMRSSYNEQFFGPGTRLTVL.